The 32 T cell receptor beta chains given below trace back to one sample, sequenced in a study of shared clonotypes between healthy human individuals. Sequenced by immunoSEQ multiplex PCR; TCRdb stores in-frame clones only, minus some. The sample gives 2 million to 3 million clones, 93% of which show up once; 0.35% to 0.45% is in the top ten. The sequencing input was naive CD4+ T cells from PBMCs. The subset is: CD45RA+ positively selected. Receptors originate from a man younger than 30 in good health. Some clones in this sample may be carry-over from other donors' samples.

The rearrangement uses TRBV7-9 and TRBJ1-1; D call uncertain. The CDR3 totals 13 residues. V was clipped by 6 bases and J by 4 bases, with 12 bases between them. Germline CDR1 reads SEHNR; CDR2 reads FQNEAQ (reference sequence). CDR3 sequence (DNA): TGTGCCAGCAGGTTACGAGAAGGCACTGAAGCTTTCTTT. The encoded protein is CASRLREGTEAFF.

The V and J genes are TRBV11-2 and TRBJ1-5; D may be TRBD1 (5 bases). This CDR3 comprises 16 residues. The germline V and J ends were trimmed by 1 base and 4 bases, with 14 bases remaining between them. CDR1 and CDR2 (germline): SGHAT, FQNNGV. In DNA form, the CDR3 reads TGTGCCAGCAGCTTAGTTAGGGGTTTTTCAAATCAGCCCCAGCATTTT. It yields the protein CASSLVRGFSNQPQHF.

The rearrangement uses TRBV30 and TRBJ1-3, with 8 bases lining up with TRBD1. V was pared by 4 bases and J by 4 bases, with 3 bases of the junction left unmatched. The CDR3 consists of 13 residues. Germline CDR1 and CDR2: GTSNPN and SVGIG (reference sequence). CDR3 sequence reads: CAWTGGYGNTIYF. The DNA of the CDR3 is TGTGCCTGGACAGGGGGCTACGGAAACACCATATATTTT.

The CDR3 sequence: CASSQADSEGGNEQFF. The CDR3 DNA is TGTGCCAGCAGCCAAGCGGACTCAGAAGGGGGGAATGAGCAGTTCTTC. The chain combines TRBV4-2 with TRBJ2-1; either TRBD1 or TRBD2 may fit D (6 bases each). CDR3 length: 16 residues. Trimming stripped 1 base from V and 7 bases from J, with 17 bases between. Germline values: CDR1 LGHNA, CDR2 YNFKEQ.

The J gene is TRBJ2-7, the V gene TRBV5-1, with 12 bases matching TRBD2. V lost 4 bases, J lost 0 bases, and 26 bases stayed unmatched. Germline V gives CDR1 SGHRS, CDR2 YFSETQ. This CDR3 is 23 amino acids long. In DNA form, the CDR3 reads TGCGCCAGCAGCCCCCTGGCAGGGGCCGACGGGGCTAGCGGGAGGGGCAGCTCCTACGAGCAGTACTTC. This translates into CASSPLAGADGASGRGSSYEQYF.

A note on this clone: This sample includes further DNA sequences coding for the same CDR3. This rearrangement joins TRBV5-1 to TRBJ2-6, with D hard to call. V gave up 4 bases and J gave up 1 base, with 6 bases separating them. This CDR3 has 14 residues. Germline V gene lookup returns CDR1 SGHRS and CDR2 YFSETQ. CDR3 protein: CASSEGSGANVLTF. The DNA for the CDR3 is TGCGCCAGCAGCGAAGGGTCTGGGGCCAACGTCCTGACTTTC.

This chain links TRBV5-4 with TRBJ2-3; D is undetermined. Germline V gene data show CDR1 as SGHNT and CDR2 as YYREEE (reference sequence). Trimming took off 4 bases at V and 5 bases at J, with 8 bases between the two ends. The CDR3 spans 12 residues. CDR3 amino acids: CASSRSLDTQYF. In DNA, the CDR3 is TGTGCCAGCAGCCGATCCTTAGATACGCAGTATTTT.

This clone has a single count. The chain has TRBV19 and TRBJ2-3, with D perhaps matching TRBD1 (6 bases). CDR1 is LNHDA and CDR2 is SQIVND in the germline V gene (reference sequence). CDR3 length: 14 residues. With 7 bases removed from V and 4 bases from J, the gap between germline ends came to 15 bases. The CDR3 region is CASKVGDTSDTQYF. In nucleotides, the CDR3 is TGTGCCAGTAAGGTAGGGGACACCTCAGATACGCAGTATTTT.

The V call is TRBV7-3, the J call TRBJ1-5; no firm D call. Germline assignment: CDR1 SGHTA and CDR2 FQGTGA. This CDR3 is 13 amino acids long. Between the trimmed V and J ends, which lost 2 bases and 5 bases, there was a span of 7 bases. The CDR3 coding sequence is TGTGCCAGCAGCTTACGCTGGGATCAGCCCCAGCATTTT. As protein: CASSLRWDQPQHF.

This clone occurred a few times. The chain couples TRBV29-1 to TRBJ1-1; TRBD1 is a possible D gene (6 bases). The germline V and J ends were trimmed by 6 bases and 4 bases, with 18 bases remaining between them. Germline V lookup: CDR1 SQVTM, CDR2 ANQGSEA. The length of the CDR3 is 14 residues. The CDR3 DNA is TGCAGCGTGGATACAGGGTTTAGCGGCACTGAAGCTTTCTTT. This encodes CSVDTGFSGTEAFF.

On this clone itself: Other DNA sequences of this sample code for an identical CDR3. The chain couples TRBV10-3 to TRBJ2-7; 8 bases are a match to TRBD1. This CDR3 is built from 13 residues. The germline gives CDR1 ENHRY, CDR2 SYGVKD. With V trimmed by 4 bases and J by 2 bases, 1 base remained unmatched. As DNA, the CDR3 is TGTGCCATCAGTGGGGGACAGGCCTACGAGCAGTACTTC. Residues: CAISGGQAYEQYF.

The V and J genes are TRBV5-4 and TRBJ2-5; the match to TRBD2 covers 8 bases. Germline V gene data show CDR1 as SGHNT and CDR2 as YYREEE (reference sequence). The CDR3 is 15 residues long. The V segment lost 4 bases and the J segment 3 bases; nucleotides outside the gene matches: 8. CDR3 nucleotide sequence: TGTGCCAGCAGCCGGGGGGGGAGCTTGAAAGAGACCCAGTACTTC. Protein product: CASSRGGSLKETQYF. The full variable domain, with the rest looked up from reference TRBV5-4 and TRBJ2-5, is ETGVTQSPTHLIKTRGQQVTLRCSSQSGHNTVSWYQQALGQGPQFIFQYYREEENGRGNFPPRFSGLQFPNYSSELNVNALELDDSALYLCASSRGGSLKETQYFGPGTRLLVL.

This chain joins TRBV5-1 and TRBJ2-3; no firm D call. The CDR3 length is 15 residues. Trimming stripped 0 bases from V and 5 bases from J, with 13 bases between. Germline CDR1 is SGHRS and CDR2 is YFSETQ. The CDR3 reads CASSLDGAVGDTQYF. For the CDR3, the DNA is TGCGCCAGCAGCTTGGATGGCGCCGTTGGAGATACGCAGTATTTT.

CDR3 protein: CASSGLGLKDSNQPQHF. The CDR3 coding sequence is TGTGCCAGCAGTGGGCTGGGGTTAAAGGATAGCAATCAGCCCCAGCATTTT. This rearrangement joins TRBV28 to TRBJ1-5; no clear D. V gave up 5 bases and J gave up 0 bases, with 17 bases separating them. This CDR3 has 17 amino acids. Germline lookup yields CDR1 MDHEN and CDR2 SYDVKM.

The chain links TRBV2 to TRBJ2-1; TRBD2 might be the D (7 bases). Trimming cost V 4 bases and J 15 bases, with 16 bases left between them. This CDR3 region has 12 residues. Germline lookup yields CDR1 SNHLY and CDR2 FYNNEI. The CDR3 DNA reads TGTGCCAGCAGTGTTAGGGGGGACTATCCGTTCTTC. Translating it yields CASSVRGDYPFF.

This clone came up a few times. The J gene is TRBJ2-7, the V gene TRBV11-2; D is unclear. The CDR3 has 14 amino acids. The germline V gene has CDR1 SGHAT and CDR2 FQNNGV. The V end lost 5 bases, the J end lost 4 bases, and 15 bases lay between the germline ends. The CDR3 here is CASSTNTGRYEQYF. The CDR3 DNA is TGTGCCAGCAGCACCAACACCGGGCGTTACGAGCAGTACTTC.

The chain combines TRBV5-1 with TRBJ2-2; 7 positions agree with TRBD1. CDR1 and CDR2 from the germline V gene are SGHRS and YFSETQ. J gave up 5 bases and V 4 bases, and 2 bases lay outside the gene matches. CDR3 length: 13 amino acids. The CDR3: CASSVQGTGELFF. CDR3 coding DNA: TGCGCCAGCAGCGTACAGGGGACCGGGGAGCTGTTTTTT.

V gene TRBV20-1 combines with J gene TRBJ2-7; D may be TRBD1 (6 bases). Germline values: CDR1 DFQATT, CDR2 SNEGSKA (reference sequence). This CDR3 is 11 amino acids long. V was pared by 6 bases and J by 9 bases, with 15 bases between. Written as DNA, the CDR3 is TGCAGTGCGCTTTGGCTAGGGGGGCAGTACTTC. It yields the protein CSALWLGGQYF.

This clone was detected once. V and J are TRBV5-1 and TRBJ2-1; TRBD1 matches 8 bases. CDR3 length equals 13 residues. The germline gives CDR1 SGHRS, CDR2 YFSETQ. V lost 7 bases to trimming and J lost 8 bases; unmatched junction nucleotides: 8. The CDR3 DNA sequence: TGCGCCAGCGGAAACAGGGGGGCTGATGAGCAGTTCTTC. This sequence encodes CASGNRGADEQFF.

This clone was counted once. The chain combines TRBV15 with TRBJ2-3; TRBD2 aligns across 11 bases. Unmatched junction bases numbered 11, after V lost 0 bases and J lost 6 bases. The CDR3 contains 18 residues. CDR1 and CDR2 (germline): LNHNV, YYDKDF (reference sequence). CDR3 sequence (DNA): TGTGCCACCAGCAGAGATGGGGGGCTAGCGGGAGGTGGGGATACGCAGTATTTT. Translating gives CATSRDGGLAGGGDTQYF.

Only a few counts were recorded for this clone. This chain uses TRBV30 with TRBJ1-1; D is unclear. The V gene lost 5 bases and the J gene lost 7 bases, with 11 bases spanning the gap. Germline assignment: CDR1 GTSNPN and CDR2 SVGIG (reference sequence). CDR3 length: 11 amino acids. Written as DNA, the CDR3 is TGTGCCTGGTCGGTACAGCTTGAAGCTTTCTTT. It encodes CAWSVQLEAFF.

The chain carries TRBV19 and TRBJ1-5; no clear D. This CDR3 is built from 12 residues. Trimming pared 5 bases from V and 11 bases from J, leaving 13 bases between. CDR1 and CDR2 (germline): LNHDA, SQIVND (reference sequence). CDR3 loop: CASSFSGGSQHF. The CDR3 nucleotides read TGTGCCAGTAGTTTTTCTGGCGGGTCCCAGCATTTT.

Notes on this clone: Other DNA sequences in the sample encode the same CDR3. This chain links TRBV28 with TRBJ2-7; D is unresolved. Germline V gene lookup returns CDR1 MDHEN and CDR2 SYDVKM. This CDR3 comprises 11 residues. V was cut by 3 bases and J by 6 bases, with 6 bases left in between. The CDR3 DNA follows: TGTGCCAGCAGTTTGTCTCGCGAGCAGTACTTC. Translating it yields CASSLSREQYF.

Of note for this clone: Other DNA variants within this sample encode the same CDR3. This chain links TRBV5-8 with TRBJ2-6; D is perhaps TRBD1 (5 bases). CDR1 and CDR2 (germline): SGHTS, YDEGEE. V lost 0 bases, J lost 0 bases, and 7 bases lay in between. The CDR3 has 16 residues. The chain's CDR3 is CASSLVGASGANVLTF. CDR3 bases: TGTGCCAGCAGCTTGGTAGGGGCCTCTGGGGCCAACGTCCTGACTTTC.

The CDR3 DNA is TGCAGCGCCAAGACAGGCATGAACACTGAAGCTTTCTTT. Translating it yields CSAKTGMNTEAFF. V usage is TRBV29-1 and J usage is TRBJ1-1; TRBD1 might be the D (6 bases). This CDR3 region has 13 residues. The ends were cut back, 7 bases at V and 0 bases at J, with 12 bases in the middle. Germline loops: CDR1 SQVTM, CDR2 ANQGSEA.

The chain links TRBV5-6 to TRBJ2-4, with 8 bases identical to TRBD1. J gave up 6 bases and V 4 bases, and 12 bases lay outside the gene matches. CDR1 is SGHDT, CDR2 YYEEEE, per germline. This CDR3 spans 16 amino acids. The chain's CDR3 is CASSLLTGQGSNIQYF. The CDR3 bases are TGTGCCAGCAGCCTTCTCACTGGACAGGGTTCAAACATTCAGTACTTC.

CDR3 in DNA: TGTGCCTGGAGTGTATTACCCGGGAGCGGACTCTATGGCTACACCTTC. Translation gives CAWSVLPGSGLYGYTF. The chain combines TRBV30 with TRBJ1-2; unclear D gene. The germline CDR1 and CDR2 sequences are GTSNPN and SVGIG (reference sequence). V lost 0 bases and J 4 bases, leaving 18 bases between the germline ends. The CDR3 runs to 16 residues.

The gene calls are TRBV5-1 and TRBJ1-1; 10 bases fit TRBD1. The CDR3 consists of 16 residues. The germline gives CDR1 SGHRS, CDR2 YFSETQ. J was trimmed by 0 bases and V by 3 bases; bases with no gene match: 5. CDR3 region: CASSWGDRGMNTEAFF. CDR3 sequence (DNA): TGCGCCAGCAGCTGGGGGGACAGGGGCATGAACACTGAAGCTTTCTTT.

The V gene is TRBV7-9, the J gene TRBJ2-2; no clear D gene. The CDR3 has 16 residues. The germline V gene encodes CDR1 SEHNR and CDR2 FQNEAQ (reference sequence). Trimming left V 6 bases short and J 1 base short, with 15 bases between. For the CDR3, the DNA is TGTGCCAGCAGAGGCTCGGACCTGAAGAACACCGGGGAGCTGTTTTTT. Translation gives CASRGSDLKNTGELFF.

This clone was detected once. This chain joins TRBV5-1 and TRBJ2-2; a possible D gene is TRBD2 (5 bases). Per the germline V gene, CDR1 is SGHRS and CDR2 is YFSETQ. Trimming left V 3 bases short and J 6 bases short, with 15 bases between. The CDR3 is made up of 15 amino acids. DNA of the CDR3: TGCGCCAGCAGCTCACCAAGTAGCGTTCCCGGGGAGCTGTTTTTT. Translated, it gives CASSSPSSVPGELFF. The whole variable domain, filled in from reference TRBV5-1 and TRBJ2-2, reads KAGVTQTPRYLIKTRGQQVTLSCSPISGHRSVSWYQQTPGQGLQFLFEYFSETQRNKGNFPGRFSGRQFSNSRSEMNVSTLELGDSALYLCASSSPSSVPGELFFGEGSRLTVL.

The chain combines TRBV5-6 with TRBJ1-5; TRBD1 aligns across 7 bases. CDR3 length equals 17 residues. Germline loops: CDR1 SGHDT, CDR2 YYEEEE. V was pared by 4 bases and J by 5 bases, with 15 bases of the junction left unmatched. The CDR3 sequence is CASSQMMETGLDQPQHF. CDR3 sequence (DNA): TGTGCCAGCAGCCAAATGATGGAGACAGGGCTAGATCAGCCCCAGCATTTT.

V and J are TRBV27 and TRBJ1-5; TRBD1 matches at 7 bases. Losses at the gene ends were 0 bases for V and 3 bases for J; bases not matched to a gene: 8. CDR1 is MNHEY and CDR2 is SMNVEV in the germline V gene (reference sequence). This CDR3 is built from 17 residues. CDR3 in amino acids: CASSLSNRGFDNQPQHF. The CDR3 DNA reads as TGTGCCAGCAGTTTATCGAACAGGGGATTTGACAATCAGCCCCAGCATTTT.